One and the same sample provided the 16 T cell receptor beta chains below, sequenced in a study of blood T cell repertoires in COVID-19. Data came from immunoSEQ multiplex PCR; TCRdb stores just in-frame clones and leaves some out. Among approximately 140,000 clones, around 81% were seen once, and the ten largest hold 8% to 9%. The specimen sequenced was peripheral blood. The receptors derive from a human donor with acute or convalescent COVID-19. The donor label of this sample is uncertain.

CDR3 amino acids: CASSEVPRVSPLHF. The CDR3 nucleotides are TGTGCCAGCAGTGAAGTCCCCCGGGTGTCACCCCTCCACTTT. The chain combines TRBV25-1 with TRBJ1-6; D gene unclear. Looked up from germline, CDR1 is MGHDK and CDR2 is SYGVNS. There are 14 residues in the CDR3. Trimming took off 2 bases at V and 10 bases at J, with 12 bases between the two ends.

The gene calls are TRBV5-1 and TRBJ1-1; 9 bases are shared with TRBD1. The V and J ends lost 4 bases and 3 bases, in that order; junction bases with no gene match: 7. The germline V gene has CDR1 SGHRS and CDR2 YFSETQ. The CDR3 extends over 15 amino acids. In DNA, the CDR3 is TGCGCCAGCAGCATCGGGACAGGGAAATACACTGAAGCTTTCTTT. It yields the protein CASSIGTGKYTEAFF.

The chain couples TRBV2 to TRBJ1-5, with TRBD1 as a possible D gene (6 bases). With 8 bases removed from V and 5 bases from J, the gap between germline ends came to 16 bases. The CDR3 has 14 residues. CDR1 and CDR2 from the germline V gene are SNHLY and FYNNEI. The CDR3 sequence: CASRDIYPYQPQHF. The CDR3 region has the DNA TGTGCCAGCCGGGACATCTACCCTTATCAGCCCCAGCATTTT.

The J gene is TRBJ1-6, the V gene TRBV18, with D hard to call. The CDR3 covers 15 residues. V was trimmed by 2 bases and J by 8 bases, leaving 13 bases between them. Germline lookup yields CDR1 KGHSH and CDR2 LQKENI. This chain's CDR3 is CASSPFTFGDSPLHF. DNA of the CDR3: TGTGCCAGCTCACCATTCACTTTTGGTGATTCACCCCTCCACTTT.

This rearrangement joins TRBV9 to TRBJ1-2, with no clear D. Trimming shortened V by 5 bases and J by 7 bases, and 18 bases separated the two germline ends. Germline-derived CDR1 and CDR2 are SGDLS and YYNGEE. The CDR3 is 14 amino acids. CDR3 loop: CASSLSGSRSGYTF. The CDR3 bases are TGTGCCAGCAGTCTATCCGGTAGTCGAAGTGGCTACACCTTC.

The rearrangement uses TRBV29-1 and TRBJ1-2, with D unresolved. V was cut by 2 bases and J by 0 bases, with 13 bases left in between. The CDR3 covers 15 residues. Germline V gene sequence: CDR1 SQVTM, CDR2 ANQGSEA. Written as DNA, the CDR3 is TGCAGCGTTGAACCGGAGGACCAGACTAACTATGGCTACACCTTC. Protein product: CSVEPEDQTNYGYTF.

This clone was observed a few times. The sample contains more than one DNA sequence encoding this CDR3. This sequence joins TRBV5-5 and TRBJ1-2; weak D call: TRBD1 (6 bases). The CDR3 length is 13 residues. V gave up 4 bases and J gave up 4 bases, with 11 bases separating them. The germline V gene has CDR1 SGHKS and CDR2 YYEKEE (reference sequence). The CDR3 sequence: CASSPGQTYGYTF. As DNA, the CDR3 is TGTGCCAGCAGCCCCGGACAGACCTATGGCTACACCTTC. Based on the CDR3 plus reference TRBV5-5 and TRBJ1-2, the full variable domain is DAGVTQSPTHLIKTRGQQVTLRCSPISGHKSVSWYQQVLGQGPQFIFQYYEKEERGRGNFPDRFSARQFPNYSSELNVNALLLGDSALYLCASSPGQTYGYTFGSGTRLTVV.

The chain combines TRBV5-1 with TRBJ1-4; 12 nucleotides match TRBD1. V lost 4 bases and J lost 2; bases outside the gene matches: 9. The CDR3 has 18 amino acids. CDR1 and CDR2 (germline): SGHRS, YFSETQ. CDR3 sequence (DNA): TGCGCCAGCAGCAAACTGGGACAGGGGGCTTCGACTAATGAAAAACTGTTTTTT. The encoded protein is CASSKLGQGASTNEKLFF. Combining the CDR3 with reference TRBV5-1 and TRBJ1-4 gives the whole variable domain KAGVTQTPRYLIKTRGQQVTLSCSPISGHRSVSWYQQTPGQGLQFLFEYFSETQRNKGNFPGRFSGRQFSNSRSEMNVSTLELGDSALYLCASSKLGQGASTNEKLFFGSGTQLSVL.

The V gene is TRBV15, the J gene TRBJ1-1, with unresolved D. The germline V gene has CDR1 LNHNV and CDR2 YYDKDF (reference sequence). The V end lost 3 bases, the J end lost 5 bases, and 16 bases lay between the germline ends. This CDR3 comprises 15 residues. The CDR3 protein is CATSRAGRSVTEAFF. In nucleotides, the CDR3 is TGTGCCACCAGCAGGGCGGGTCGCTCAGTAACTGAAGCTTTCTTT.

The CDR3 nucleotides are TGTGCCAGCACCCAGGACAGGGGGAACACCGGGGAGCTGTTTTTT. This encodes CASTQDRGNTGELFF. This chain uses TRBV6-5 with TRBJ2-2; 9 positions agree with TRBD1. V was pared by 7 bases and J by 1 base, with 4 bases of the junction left unmatched. Germline lookup yields CDR1 MNHEY and CDR2 SVGAGI. The CDR3 is 15 residues long.

For the CDR3, the DNA is TGCGCCAGCAGCCTCCTTCCAGGGGCCGGGAAGTACGAGCAGTACGTC. The encoded protein is CASSLLPGAGKYEQYV. The V and J genes are TRBV4-1 and TRBJ2-7; weak D call: TRBD1 (6 bases). This CDR3 contains 16 residues. V dropped 4 bases and J dropped 4 bases, with 20 bases sitting between them. From germline, CDR1 is MGHRA and CDR2 YSYEKL.

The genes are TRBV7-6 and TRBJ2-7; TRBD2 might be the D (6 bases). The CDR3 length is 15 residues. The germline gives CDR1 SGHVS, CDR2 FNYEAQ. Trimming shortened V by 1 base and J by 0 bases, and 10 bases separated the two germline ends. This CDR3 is CASSLVAGSSYEQYV. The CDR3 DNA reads TGTGCCAGCAGCTTAGTTGCGGGATCCTCCTACGAGCAGTACGTC.

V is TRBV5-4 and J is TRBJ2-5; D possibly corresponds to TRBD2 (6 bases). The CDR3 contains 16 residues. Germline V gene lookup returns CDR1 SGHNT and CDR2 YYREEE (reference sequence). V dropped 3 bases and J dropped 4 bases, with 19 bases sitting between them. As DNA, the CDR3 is TGTGCCAGCAGCTCCGGGACTGCATTGGGGAGAGAGACCCAGTACTTC. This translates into CASSSGTALGRETQYF. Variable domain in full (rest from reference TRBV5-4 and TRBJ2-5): ETGVTQSPTHLIKTRGQQVTLRCSSQSGHNTVSWYQQALGQGPQFIFQYYREEENGRGNFPPRFSGLQFPNYSSELNVNALELDDSALYLCASSSGTALGRETQYFGPGTRLLVL.

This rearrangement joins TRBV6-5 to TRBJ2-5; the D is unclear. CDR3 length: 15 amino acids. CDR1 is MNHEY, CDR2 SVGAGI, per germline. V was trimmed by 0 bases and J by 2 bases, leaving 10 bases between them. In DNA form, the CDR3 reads TGTGCCAGCAGTTACTCTAGAGTCCGGCAAGAGACCCAGTACTTC. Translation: CASSYSRVRQETQYF.

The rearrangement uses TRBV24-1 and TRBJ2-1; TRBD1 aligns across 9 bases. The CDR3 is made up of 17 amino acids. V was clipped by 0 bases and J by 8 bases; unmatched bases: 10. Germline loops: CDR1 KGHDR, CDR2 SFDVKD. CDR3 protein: CATSDLQGGQGGDEQFF. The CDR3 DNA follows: TGTGCCACCAGTGATTTGCAAGGGGGACAGGGTGGAGATGAGCAGTTCTTC.

In DNA form, the CDR3 reads TGCAGCGTTGAAGCGGTTGGGCAGGATGGCTATGGCTACACCTTC. It translates to CSVEAVGQDGYGYTF. The chain links TRBV29-1 to TRBJ1-2; D not resolved. The V gene's germline CDR1 is SQVTM and CDR2 ANQGSEA. CDR3 size: 15 residues. Deletions cut 1 base from V and 4 bases from J, with 16 bases between.